This T cell receptor (beta chain) is from a study of blood T cell repertoires in COVID-19. Study information: The samples span acute and convalescent COVID-19 from the United States, Italy and Spain. Sample material is recorded as cDNA or gDNA derived from T cells, B-cell-depleted T cells, or PBMCs.

Source study methods: Cell counts per sample came from amplifying reference gene primers. Some clones are missing from TCRdb's copy, which holds only in-frame ones; the method was immunoSEQ multiplex PCR. D and trimming come from the DNA, and the V and J calls and clone size come from that table. The table has around 19,000 clones, approximately 91% seen once. V lost 7 bases and J lost 5, with 15 bases in between. The CDR3 is made up of 14 amino acids. Germline CDR1 SNHLY, CDR2 FYNNEI. The V and J genes are TRBV2 and TRBJ2-1; possible D gene TRBD2, 6 bases. Sequencing was carried out using peripheral blood. The clonotype comes from a man between 65 and 85 years old with active COVID-19. The CDR3 sequence is CASNRDSMNNEQFF. The CDR3 DNA sequence: TGTGCCAGCAACCGGGACTCCATGAACAATGAGCAGTTCTTC.